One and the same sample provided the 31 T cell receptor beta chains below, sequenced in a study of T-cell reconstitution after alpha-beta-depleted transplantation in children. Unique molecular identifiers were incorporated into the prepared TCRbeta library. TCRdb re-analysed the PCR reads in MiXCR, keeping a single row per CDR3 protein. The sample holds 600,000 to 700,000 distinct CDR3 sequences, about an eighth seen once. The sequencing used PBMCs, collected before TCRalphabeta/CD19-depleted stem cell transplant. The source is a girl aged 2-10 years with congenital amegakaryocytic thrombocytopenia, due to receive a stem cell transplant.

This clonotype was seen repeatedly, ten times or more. The chain's CDR3 is CASSLAWNQPQHF. The CDR3 DNA sequence: TGCGCCAGCAGCTTGGCTTGGAATCAGCCCCAGCATTTT. V is TRBV5-1 and J is TRBJ1-5; D unresolved. CDR3 length equals 13 residues. Germline V gene data show CDR1 as SGHRS and CDR2 as YFSETQ. V was cut by 0 bases and J by 4 bases, with 5 bases left in between.

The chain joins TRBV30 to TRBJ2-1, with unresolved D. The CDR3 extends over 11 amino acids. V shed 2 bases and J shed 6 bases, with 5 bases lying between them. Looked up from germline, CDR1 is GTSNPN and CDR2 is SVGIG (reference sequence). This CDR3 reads CAWSRSNEQFF. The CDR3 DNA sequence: TGTGCCTGGAGTAGGAGCAATGAGCAGTTCTTC.

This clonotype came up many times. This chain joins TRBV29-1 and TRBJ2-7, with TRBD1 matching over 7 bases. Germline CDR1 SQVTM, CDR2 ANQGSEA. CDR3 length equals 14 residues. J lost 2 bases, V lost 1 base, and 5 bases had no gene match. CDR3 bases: TGCAGCGTTGAAGTGGAGGACAGGACCTACGAGCAGTACTTC. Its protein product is CSVEVEDRTYEQYF.

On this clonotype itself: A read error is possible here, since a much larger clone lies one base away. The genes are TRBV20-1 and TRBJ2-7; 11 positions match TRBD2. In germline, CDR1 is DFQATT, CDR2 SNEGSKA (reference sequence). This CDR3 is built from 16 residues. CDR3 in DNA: TGCTGTGCAGAGGGGGGACTAGCGGTAAATCCAAACGAGCAGTACTTC. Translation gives CCAEGGLAVNPNEQYF.

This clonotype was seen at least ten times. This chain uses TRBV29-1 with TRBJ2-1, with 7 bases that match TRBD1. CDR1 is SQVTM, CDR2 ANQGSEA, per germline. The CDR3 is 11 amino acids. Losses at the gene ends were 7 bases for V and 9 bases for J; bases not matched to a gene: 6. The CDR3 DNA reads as TGCAGCGGGGGGACAGCCAGTGAGCAGTTCTTC. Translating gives CSGGTASEQFF.

The CDR3 nucleotides read TGCGCCAGCAGCTTGTGGCTAGCGGGAGAGGATGGGGAGCTGTTTTTT. It yields the protein CASSLWLAGEDGELFF. V usage is TRBV5-1 and J usage is TRBJ2-2; 10 nucleotides match TRBD2. The CDR3 is made up of 16 amino acids. Germline V gene sequence: CDR1 SGHRS, CDR2 YFSETQ. Trimming at V came to 1 base and at J to 8 bases, leaving 8 bases not matched to a gene.

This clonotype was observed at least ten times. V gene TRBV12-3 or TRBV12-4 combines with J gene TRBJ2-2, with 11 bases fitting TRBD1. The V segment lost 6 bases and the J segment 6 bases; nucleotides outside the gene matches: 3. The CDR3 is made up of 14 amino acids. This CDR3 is CASRRDRGAGELFF. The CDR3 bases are TGTGCCAGCAGAAGGGACAGGGGGGCCGGGGAGCTGTTTTTT.

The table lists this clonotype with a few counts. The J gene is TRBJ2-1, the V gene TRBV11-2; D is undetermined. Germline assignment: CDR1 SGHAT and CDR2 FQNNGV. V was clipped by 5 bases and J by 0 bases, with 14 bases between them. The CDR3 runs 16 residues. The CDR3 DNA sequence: TGTGCCAGCAGCCCGACGGGCTTCAGCTCCTACAATGAGCAGTTCTTC. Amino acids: CASSPTGFSSYNEQFF. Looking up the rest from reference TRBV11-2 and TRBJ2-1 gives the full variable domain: EAGVAQSPRYKIIEKRQSVAFWCNPISGHATLYWYQQILGQGPKLLIQFQNNGVVDDSQLPKDRFSAERLKGVDSTLKIQPAKLEDSAVYLCASSPTGFSSYNEQFFGPGTRLTVL.

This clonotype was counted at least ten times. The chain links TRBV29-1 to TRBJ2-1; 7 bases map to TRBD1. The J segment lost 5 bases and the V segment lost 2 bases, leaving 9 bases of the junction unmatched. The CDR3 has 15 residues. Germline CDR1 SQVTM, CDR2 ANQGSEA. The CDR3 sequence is CSVELGRDRDNEQFF. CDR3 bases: TGCAGCGTTGAACTGGGCAGGGACAGAGACAATGAGCAGTTCTTC.

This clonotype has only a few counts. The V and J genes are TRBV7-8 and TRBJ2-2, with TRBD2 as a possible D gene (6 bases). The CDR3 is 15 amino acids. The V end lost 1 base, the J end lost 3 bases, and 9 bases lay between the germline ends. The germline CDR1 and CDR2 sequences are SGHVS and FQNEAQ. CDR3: CASSLGGGDTGELFF. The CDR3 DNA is TGTGCCAGCAGCTTAGGGGGCGGGGACACCGGGGAGCTGTTTTTT.

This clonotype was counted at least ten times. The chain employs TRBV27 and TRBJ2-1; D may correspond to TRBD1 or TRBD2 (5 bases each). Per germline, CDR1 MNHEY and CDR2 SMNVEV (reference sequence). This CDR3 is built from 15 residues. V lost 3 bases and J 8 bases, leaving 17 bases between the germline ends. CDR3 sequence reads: CASSFGREYIHEQFF. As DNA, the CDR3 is TGTGCCAGCAGTTTTGGCAGGGAGTATATCCATGAGCAGTTCTTC.

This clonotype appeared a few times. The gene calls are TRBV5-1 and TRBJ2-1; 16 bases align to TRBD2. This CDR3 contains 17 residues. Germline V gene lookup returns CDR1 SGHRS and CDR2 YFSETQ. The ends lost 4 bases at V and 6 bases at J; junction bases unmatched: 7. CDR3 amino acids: CASSLGLAGGWGNEQFF. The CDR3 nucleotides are TGCGCCAGCAGCCTGGGACTAGCGGGAGGGTGGGGCAATGAGCAGTTCTTC. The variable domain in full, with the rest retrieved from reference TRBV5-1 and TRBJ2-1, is KAGVTQTPRYLIKTRGQQVTLSCSPISGHRSVSWYQQTPGQGLQFLFEYFSETQRNKGNFPGRFSGRQFSNSRSEMNVSTLELGDSALYLCASSLGLAGGWGNEQFFGPGTRLTVL.

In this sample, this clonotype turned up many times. The CDR3 DNA is TGTGCCAGCAGCGAGTCTGGGCCTGGAAACACCATATATTTT. Protein sequence: CASSESGPGNTIYF. J is TRBJ1-3 and V is TRBV9, with D unclear. Germline assignment: CDR1 SGDLS and CDR2 YYNGEE. V was pared by 3 bases and J by 2 bases, with 9 bases between. This CDR3 has 14 amino acids.

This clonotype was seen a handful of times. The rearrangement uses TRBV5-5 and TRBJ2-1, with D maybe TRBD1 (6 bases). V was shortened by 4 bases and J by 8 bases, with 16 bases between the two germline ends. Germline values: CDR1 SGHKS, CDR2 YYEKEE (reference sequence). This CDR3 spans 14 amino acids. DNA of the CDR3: TGTGCCAGCAGCCAACTAACAGGGAGCGATGAGCAGTTCTTC. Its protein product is CASSQLTGSDEQFF.

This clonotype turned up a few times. CDR3 sequence (DNA): TGTGCCAGCAGCTTACTTGGACAGGAGCCCTATGGCTACACCTTC. Its translation is CASSLLGQEPYGYTF. The genes are TRBV7-9 and TRBJ1-2; TRBD1 matches 7 bases. From germline, CDR1 is SEHNR and CDR2 FQNEAQ (reference sequence). Germline trimming cut 2 bases from V and 4 bases from J; bases unmatched to any gene: 7. The CDR3 spans 15 residues.

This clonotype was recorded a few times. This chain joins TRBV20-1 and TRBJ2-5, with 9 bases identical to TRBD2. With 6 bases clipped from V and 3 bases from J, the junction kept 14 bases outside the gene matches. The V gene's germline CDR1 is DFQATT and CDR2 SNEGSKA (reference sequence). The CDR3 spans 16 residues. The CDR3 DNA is TGCAGTGCACCCCACGCGGCTAGCGGGAAAAAAGAGACCCAGTACTTC. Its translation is CSAPHAASGKKETQYF.

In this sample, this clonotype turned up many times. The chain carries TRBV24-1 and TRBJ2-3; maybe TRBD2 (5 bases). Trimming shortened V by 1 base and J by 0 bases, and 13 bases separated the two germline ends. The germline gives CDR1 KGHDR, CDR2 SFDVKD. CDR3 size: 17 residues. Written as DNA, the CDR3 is TGTGCCACCAGTGATTTCCCCCCGGAGCGGAGCACAGATACGCAGTATTTT. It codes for CATSDFPPERSTDTQYF.

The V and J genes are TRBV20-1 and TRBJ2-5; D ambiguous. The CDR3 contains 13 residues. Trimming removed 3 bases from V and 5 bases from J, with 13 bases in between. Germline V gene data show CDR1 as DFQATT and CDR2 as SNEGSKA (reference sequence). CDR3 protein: CSASPKVAETQYF. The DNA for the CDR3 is TGCAGTGCTAGCCCTAAAGTCGCTGAGACCCAGTACTTC.

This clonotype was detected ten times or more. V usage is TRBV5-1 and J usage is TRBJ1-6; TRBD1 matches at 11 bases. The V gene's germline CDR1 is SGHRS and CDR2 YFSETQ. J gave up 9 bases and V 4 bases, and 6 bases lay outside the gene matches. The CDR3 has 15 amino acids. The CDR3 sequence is CASSTAGTGGSPLHF. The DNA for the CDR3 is TGCGCCAGCAGCACGGCCGGGACAGGGGGTTCACCCCTCCACTTT.

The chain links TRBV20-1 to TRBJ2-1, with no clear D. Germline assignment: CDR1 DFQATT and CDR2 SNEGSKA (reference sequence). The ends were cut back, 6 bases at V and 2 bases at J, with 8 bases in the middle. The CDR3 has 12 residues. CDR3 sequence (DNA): TGCAGTGCGGAATGGACCTACAATGAGCAGTTCTTC. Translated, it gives CSAEWTYNEQFF.

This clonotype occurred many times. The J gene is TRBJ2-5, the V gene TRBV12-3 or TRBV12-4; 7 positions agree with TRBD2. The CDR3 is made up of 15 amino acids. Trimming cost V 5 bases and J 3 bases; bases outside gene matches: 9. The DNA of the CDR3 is TGTGCCAGCAGTCGCACCACTAGCGTCAAAGAGACCCAGTACTTC. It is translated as CASSRTTSVKETQYF.

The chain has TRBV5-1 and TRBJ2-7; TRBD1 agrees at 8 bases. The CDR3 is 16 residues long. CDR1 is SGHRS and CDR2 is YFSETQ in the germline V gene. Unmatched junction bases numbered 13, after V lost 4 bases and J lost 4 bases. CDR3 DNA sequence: TGCGCCAGCAGCCCCCCGGGGGACAGGTTCTTGTACGAGCAGTACTTC. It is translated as CASSPPGDRFLYEQYF.

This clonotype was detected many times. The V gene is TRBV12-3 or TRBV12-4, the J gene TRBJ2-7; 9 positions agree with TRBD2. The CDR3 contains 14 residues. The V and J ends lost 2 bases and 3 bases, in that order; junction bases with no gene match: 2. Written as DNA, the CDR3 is TGTGCCAGCAGTTTACCGCGGGAGGGCTACGAGCAGTACTTC. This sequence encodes CASSLPREGYEQYF.

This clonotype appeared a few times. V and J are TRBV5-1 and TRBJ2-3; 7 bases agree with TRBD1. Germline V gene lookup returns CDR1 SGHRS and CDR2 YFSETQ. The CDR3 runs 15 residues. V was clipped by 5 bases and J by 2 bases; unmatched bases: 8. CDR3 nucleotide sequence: TGCGCCAGCAGTTCCGGGACAGATAACACAGATACGCAGTATTTT. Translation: CASSSGTDNTDTQYF.

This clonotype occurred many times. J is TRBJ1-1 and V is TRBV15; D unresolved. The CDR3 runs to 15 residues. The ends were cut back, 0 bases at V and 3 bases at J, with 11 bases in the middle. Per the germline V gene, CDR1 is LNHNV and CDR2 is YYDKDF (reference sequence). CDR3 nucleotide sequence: TGTGCCACCAGCAGAGATCGGGTATGGGACACTGAAGCTTTCTTT. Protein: CATSRDRVWDTEAFF. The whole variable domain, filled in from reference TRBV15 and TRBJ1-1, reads DAMVIQNPRYQVTQFGKPVTLSCSQTLNHNVMYWYQQKSSQAPKLLFHYYDKDFNNEADTPDNFQSRRPNTSFCFLDIRSPGLGDTAMYLCATSRDRVWDTEAFFGQGTRLTVV.

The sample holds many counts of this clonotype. The DNA of the CDR3 is TGTGCCAGCAGTTTCCTTACTAGCGGGAGAAGCTCCTACAATGAGCAGTTCTTC. This sequence encodes CASSFLTSGRSSYNEQFF. V gene TRBV12-3 or TRBV12-4 combines with J gene TRBJ2-1; TRBD2 matches at 11 bases. CDR3 size: 18 residues. J lost 0 bases, V lost 3 bases, and 7 bases had no gene match.

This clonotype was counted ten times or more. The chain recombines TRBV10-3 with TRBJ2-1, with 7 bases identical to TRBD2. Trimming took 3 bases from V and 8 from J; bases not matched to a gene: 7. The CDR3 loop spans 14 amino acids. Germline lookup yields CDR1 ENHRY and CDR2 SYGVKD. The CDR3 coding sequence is TGTGCCATCAGTGAAGGCGGGAGAAACGATGAGCAGTTCTTC. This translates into CAISEGGRNDEQFF.

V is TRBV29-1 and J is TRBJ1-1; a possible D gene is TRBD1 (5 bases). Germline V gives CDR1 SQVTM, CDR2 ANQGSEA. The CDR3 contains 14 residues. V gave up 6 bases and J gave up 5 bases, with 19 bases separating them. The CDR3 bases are TGCAGCGTCGTAATACAGGCGCGGGGGACTGAAGCTTTCTTT. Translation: CSVVIQARGTEAFF.

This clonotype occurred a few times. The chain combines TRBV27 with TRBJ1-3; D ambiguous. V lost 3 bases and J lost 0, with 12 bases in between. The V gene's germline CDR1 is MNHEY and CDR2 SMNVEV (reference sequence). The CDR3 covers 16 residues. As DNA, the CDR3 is TGTGCCAGCAGTTTTACCCTCCTCCTCTCTGGAAACACCATATATTTT. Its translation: CASSFTLLLSGNTIYF.

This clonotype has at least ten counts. The CDR3 protein is CASSEEWNEQFF. DNA for the CDR3: TGTGCCAGCAGTGAAGAGTGGAATGAGCAGTTCTTC. V gene TRBV6-1 combines with J gene TRBJ2-1; D unresolved. The germline V gene encodes CDR1 MNHNS and CDR2 SASEGT. The CDR3 extends over 12 amino acids. Trimming left V 1 base short and J 7 bases short, with 5 bases between.

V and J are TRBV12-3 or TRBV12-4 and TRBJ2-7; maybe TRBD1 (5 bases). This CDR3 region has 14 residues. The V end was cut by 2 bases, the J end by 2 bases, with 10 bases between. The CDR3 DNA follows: TGTGCCAGCAGTTTAACAGGAAGCCCCTACGAGCAGTACTTC. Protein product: CASSLTGSPYEQYF.